This record concerns one T cell receptor beta chain sequence. This clonotype appeared a single time. Its antigen has not been determined. A junction boundary mismatches the germline segment, possibly from a read error. Library construction relied on 5' RACE. Instrument used: Illumina HiSeq 2500. A second PCR of roughly 6 to 11 cycles was run with a J-beta primer mix and a sample-barcoded 5' primer. A unique molecular identifier was introduced onto each TCR beta cDNA molecule by a template-switch 5' adaptor carrying 12 random nucleotides. Each sample yielded at least 3 million CDR3-containing paired-end reads. All of the RNA was converted into first-strand cDNA using the Mint cDNA synthesis kit, with a TRBC-specific oligonucleotide serving as the primer. After uracil-DNA glycosylase treatment, a first 18-cycle PCR used universal primers M1SS and BC2_uni_R on all cDNA. Per the source publication's procedure: Each sample was normalized by randomly selecting 1 million high-quality reads, each carrying a distinct molecular identifier. Reads sharing molecular identifiers were discarded rather than binned into consensus sequences. MiTCR, set to a Q25 quality threshold and the strictest error-elimination algorithm, was used for CDR3 identification, clonotype clustering and error correction. A nonparametric unseen species model with Euler transformation was used to estimate a lower bound on total TCR beta diversity. TCRdb cleaned the public reads at Q25 with fastp, built clones with MiXCR and kept in-frame beta chains. Each entry merges the rows of one CDR3 protein and shows their most common DNA and genes. These V and J calls rely on TCRdb rather than the paper's analysis. The sample table holds over 950,000 distinct CDR3 sequences, of which just over 50% were seen once. In total, the top ten clones hold over 20% of the sample.

The data were obtained in a study of blood T cells in healthy people across ages (dated by TCRdb to the mid-2010s). Notes on the research overall: In model experiments, template switching captured about one uniquely barcoded TCR beta cDNA molecule for every two T cells. The study measured age-related changes in TCR beta repertoire diversity using deep sequencing normalized with unique cDNA molecular identifiers. The donors were split into four age groups: young (average 16 years), middle-aged (about 40), aged (more than 60) and long-lived (approximately 89). For two donors (one aged 18 to 30 and one aged 80 or older), the study analyzed two additional independent replicas of 1 million unique cDNA reads from the same blood draw. To avoid experimental bias, donors of different ages were distributed randomly across sequencing lanes. The study at large found these results: Estimates of total diversity based on one million sequenced T cells were regarded as lower bounds and as underestimates. Because donor CMV infection status was unknown, age-related changes in expanded clonotypes were potentially confounded. Observed TCR beta diversity per million T cells fell roughly linearly with age, and a significant reduction was already apparent by age approximately 41. Compared with the aged group, more naive CD4+ T cells, fewer expanded clones and increased TCR diversity were shown by the long-lived group, suggesting age selection. There was a strong correlation between observed TCR beta diversity and the percentage of naive T cells measured by flow cytometry. Since profiling was done on bulk unsorted PBMCs, naive and antigen-experienced compartments could not be conclusively compared.

The CDR3 contains 14 residues, cysteine and phenylalanine counted. CDR3 DNA only is kept here, 42 bases in frame from base 1. From the germline V gene, CDR1 is SGHVS and CDR2 is FNYEAQ. Systemically healthy Caucasian individuals from Russia, 35 to 50 in total and aged 6 to 90 years, were included as donors. Each donor gave 8.5 to 10 milliliters of peripheral blood, collected into EDTA-treated Vacutainer tubes. PBMCs were isolated by Ficoll-Paque density-gradient centrifugation, with at least 7 million obtained per sample. Total RNA, at least 5 micrograms per sample, was extracted from PBMCs with Trizol reagent. For every donor, flow cytometry on a PBMC aliquot measured the percentage of naive CD45RAhigh/CD27high T cells.

This chain joins TRBV7-6 to TRBJ1-6; TRBD1 might be the D gene, on 5 matching bases. The sequence came from a woman between 55 and 75 years old in good health. Material: blood. The DNA sequence follows: TGTGCCGGCAGCGCAGCGGGGGGGAACTCACCCCTCCACTTT. It translates as CAGSAAGGNSPLHF.